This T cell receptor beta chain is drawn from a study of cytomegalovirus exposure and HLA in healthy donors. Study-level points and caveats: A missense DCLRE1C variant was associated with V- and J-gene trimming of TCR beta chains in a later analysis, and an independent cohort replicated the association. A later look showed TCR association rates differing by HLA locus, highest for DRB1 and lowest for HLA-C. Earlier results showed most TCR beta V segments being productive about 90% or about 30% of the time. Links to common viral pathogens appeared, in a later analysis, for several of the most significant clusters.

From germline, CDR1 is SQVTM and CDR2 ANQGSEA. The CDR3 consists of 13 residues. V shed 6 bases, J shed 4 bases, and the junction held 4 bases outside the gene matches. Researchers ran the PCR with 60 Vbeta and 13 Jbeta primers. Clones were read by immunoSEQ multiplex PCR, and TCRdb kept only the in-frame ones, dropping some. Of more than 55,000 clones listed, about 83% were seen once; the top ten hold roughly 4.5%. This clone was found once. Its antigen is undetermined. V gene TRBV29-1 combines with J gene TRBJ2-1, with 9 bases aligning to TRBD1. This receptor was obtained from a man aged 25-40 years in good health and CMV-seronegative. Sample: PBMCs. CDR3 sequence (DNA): TGCAGCGTGATCGGGACAGGGTACAATGAGCAGTTCTTC. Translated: CSVIGTGYNEQFF.